The 4 T cell receptor beta chains reported below all come from one sample, sequenced in a study of regulatory T cells in long-lasting Graves disease. Described time point: newly diagnosed GD, antithyroid drugs for less than 3 months. Making the TCR library involved RNA that had been extracted from PBMCs. With iRepertoire HTBI primers and Arm-PCR of CDR3 regions, TCR beta libraries were built. MiXCR, run by TCRdb on the multiplex PCR reads, gives a single entry per CDR3 protein. This table has hundreds of thousands of distinct CDR3 sequences, 16% appearing once. This sample also belongs to another study, concerning T cells in Graves' hyperthyroidism and ophthalmopathy.

Sequencing used peripheral blood mononuclear cells (PBMCs), obtained at new diagnosis, from a patient treated with antithyroid drugs. These receptors were taken from a woman aged 30 to 39 with Graves disease.

This clonotype was picked up a small number of times. The gene calls are TRBV20-1 and TRBJ2-1; 8 nucleotides agree with TRBD2. The DNA end is more similar to TRBJ2-5, so the J call may be wrong. Germline values: CDR1 DFQATT, CDR2 SNEGSKA (reference sequence). The CDR3 extends over 15 amino acids. CDR3 sequence: CSAREGRRGGETQYF. The CDR3 nucleotides are TGCAGTGCTAGAGAGGGCAGGCGCGGGGGGGAGACCCAGTACTTC.

This clonotype has a count of ten or more. The chain is built from TRBV28 and TRBJ2-4, with D unclear. The germline gives CDR1 MDHEN, CDR2 SYDVKM. V dropped 4 bases and J dropped 0 bases, with 16 bases sitting between them. The CDR3 runs to 17 residues. CDR3 coding DNA: TGTGCCAGCAGTTCCCAATACAGTATACTAGCCAAAAACATTCAGTACTTC. Translation: CASSSQYSILAKNIQYF.

Ten or more counts support this clonotype. The J gene is TRBJ2-1, the V gene TRBV28; 10 bases align to TRBD2. Per germline, CDR1 MDHEN and CDR2 SYDVKM. This CDR3 spans 15 amino acids. Germline trimming cut 1 base from V and 9 bases from J; bases unmatched to any gene: 6. The CDR3, as DNA: TGTGCCAGCAGTTTATCCCCTAGCGGGAGACGTGAGCAGTTCTTC. This translates into CASSLSPSGRREQFF.

This clonotype appeared a few times. This chain connects TRBV20-1 to TRBJ2-2; 8 bases fit TRBD1. Losses at the gene ends were 6 bases for V and 7 bases for J; bases not matched to a gene: 7. The CDR3 consists of 13 residues. The germline V gene encodes CDR1 DFQATT and CDR2 SNEGSKA (reference sequence). CDR3 in amino acids: CSARQGSGGELFF. The CDR3 bases are TGCAGTGCCCGACAGGGGTCCGGCGGGGAGCTGTTTTTT.